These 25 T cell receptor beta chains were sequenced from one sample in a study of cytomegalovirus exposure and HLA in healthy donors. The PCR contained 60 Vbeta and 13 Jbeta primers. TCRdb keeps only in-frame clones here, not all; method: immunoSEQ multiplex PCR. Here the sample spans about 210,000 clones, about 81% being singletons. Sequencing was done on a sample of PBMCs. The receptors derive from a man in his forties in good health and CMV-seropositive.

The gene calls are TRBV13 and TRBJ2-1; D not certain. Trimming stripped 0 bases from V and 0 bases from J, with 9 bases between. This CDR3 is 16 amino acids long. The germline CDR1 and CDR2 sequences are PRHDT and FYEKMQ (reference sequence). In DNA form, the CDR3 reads TGTGCCAGCAGCTTAGGGACTGCGAGCTCCTACAATGAGCAGTTCTTC. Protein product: CASSLGTASSYNEQFF.

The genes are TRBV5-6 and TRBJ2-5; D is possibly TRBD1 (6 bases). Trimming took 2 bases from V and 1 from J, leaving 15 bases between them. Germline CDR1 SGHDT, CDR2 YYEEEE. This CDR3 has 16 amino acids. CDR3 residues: CASSFPHREIQETQYF. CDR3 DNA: TGTGCCAGCAGCTTTCCGCACAGGGAGATCCAAGAGACCCAGTACTTC.

CDR3 amino acids: CASSLDLGAGKGEQFF. DNA of the CDR3: TGTGCCAGCAGCTTAGATCTTGGGGCAGGGAAAGGAGAGCAGTTCTTC. The chain combines TRBV11-2 with TRBJ2-1; the D gene is possibly TRBD1 (5 bases). CDR3 length: 16 residues. Trimming stripped 0 bases from V and 10 bases from J, with 19 bases between. CDR1 and CDR2 (germline): SGHAT, FQNNGV.

The CDR3 sequence: CASSRGREQYV. The DNA for the CDR3 is TGTGCCAGCAGCCGGGGGCGGGAGCAGTACGTC. The J gene is TRBJ2-7, the V gene TRBV6-6; D could derive from TRBD1 or TRBD2 (6 bases each). Germline CDR1 is MNHNY and CDR2 is SVGAGI (reference sequence). The CDR3 length is 11 residues. V was cut by 6 bases and J by 7 bases, with 10 bases left in between.

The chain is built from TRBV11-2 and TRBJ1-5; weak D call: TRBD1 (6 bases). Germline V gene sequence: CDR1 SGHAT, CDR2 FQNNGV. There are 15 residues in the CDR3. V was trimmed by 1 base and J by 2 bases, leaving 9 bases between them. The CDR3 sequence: CASSLVAGGNQPQHF. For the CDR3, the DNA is TGTGCCAGCAGCTTAGTGGCAGGGGGCAATCAGCCCCAGCATTTT.

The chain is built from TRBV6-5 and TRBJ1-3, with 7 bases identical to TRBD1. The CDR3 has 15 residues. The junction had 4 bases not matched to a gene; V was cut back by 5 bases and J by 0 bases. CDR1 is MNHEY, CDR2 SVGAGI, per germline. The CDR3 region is CASSTGASSGNTIYF. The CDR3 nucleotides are TGTGCCAGCAGTACAGGGGCTAGCTCTGGAAACACCATATATTTT.

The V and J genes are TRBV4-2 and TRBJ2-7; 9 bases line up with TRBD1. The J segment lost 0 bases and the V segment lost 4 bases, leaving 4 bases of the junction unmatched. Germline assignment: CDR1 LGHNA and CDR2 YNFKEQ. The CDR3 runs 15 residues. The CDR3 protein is CASSPGQGGSYEQYF. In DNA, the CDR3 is TGTGCCAGCAGCCCGGGACAGGGAGGCTCCTACGAGCAGTACTTC.

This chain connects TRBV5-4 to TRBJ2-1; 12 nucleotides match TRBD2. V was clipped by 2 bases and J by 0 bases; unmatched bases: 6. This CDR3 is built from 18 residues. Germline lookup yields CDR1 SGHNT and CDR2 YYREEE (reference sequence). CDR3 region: CASSFGLAGPSSYNEQFF. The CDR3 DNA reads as TGTGCCAGCAGCTTCGGACTAGCGGGGCCCAGCTCCTACAATGAGCAGTTCTTC.

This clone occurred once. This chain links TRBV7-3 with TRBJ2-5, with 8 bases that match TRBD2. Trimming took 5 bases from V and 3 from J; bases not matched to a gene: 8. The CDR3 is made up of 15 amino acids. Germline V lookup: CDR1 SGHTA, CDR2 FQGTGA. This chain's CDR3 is CASSPLGLEKETQYF. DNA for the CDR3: TGTGCCAGCAGCCCTCTGGGACTAGAAAAAGAGACCCAGTACTTC.

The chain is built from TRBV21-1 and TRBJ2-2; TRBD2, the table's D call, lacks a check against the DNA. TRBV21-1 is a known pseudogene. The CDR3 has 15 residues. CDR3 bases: TGTGCCAGCAGCAAAAACGGGATTGGCGAGGAGGAGCTGTTTTTT. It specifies CASSKNGIGEEELFF.

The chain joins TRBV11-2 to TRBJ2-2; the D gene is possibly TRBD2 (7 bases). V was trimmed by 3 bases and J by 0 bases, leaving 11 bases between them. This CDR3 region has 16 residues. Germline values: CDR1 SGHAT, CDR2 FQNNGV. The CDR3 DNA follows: TGTGCCAGCAGCTTCGGGGGGACACCGAACACCGGGGAGCTGTTTTTT. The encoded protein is CASSFGGTPNTGELFF. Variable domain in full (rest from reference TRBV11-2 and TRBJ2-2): EAGVAQSPRYKIIEKRQSVAFWCNPISGHATLYWYQQILGQGPKLLIQFQNNGVVDDSQLPKDRFSAERLKGVDSTLKIQPAKLEDSAVYLCASSFGGTPNTGELFFGEGSRLTVL.

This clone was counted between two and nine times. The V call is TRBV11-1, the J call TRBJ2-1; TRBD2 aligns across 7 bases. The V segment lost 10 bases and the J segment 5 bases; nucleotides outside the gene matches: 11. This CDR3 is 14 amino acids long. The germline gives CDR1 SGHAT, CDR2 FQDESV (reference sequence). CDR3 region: CATSSAGVNNEQFF. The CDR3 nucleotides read TGTGCCACCAGTAGTGCGGGAGTGAACAATGAGCAGTTCTTC.

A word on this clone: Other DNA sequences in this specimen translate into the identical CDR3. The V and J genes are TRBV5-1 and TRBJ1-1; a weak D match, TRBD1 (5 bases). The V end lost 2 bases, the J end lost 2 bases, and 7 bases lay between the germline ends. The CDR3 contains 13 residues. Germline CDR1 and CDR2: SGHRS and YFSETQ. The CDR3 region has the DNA TGCGCCAGCAGCTTACAGGAAAACACTGAAGCTTTCTTT. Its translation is CASSLQENTEAFF.

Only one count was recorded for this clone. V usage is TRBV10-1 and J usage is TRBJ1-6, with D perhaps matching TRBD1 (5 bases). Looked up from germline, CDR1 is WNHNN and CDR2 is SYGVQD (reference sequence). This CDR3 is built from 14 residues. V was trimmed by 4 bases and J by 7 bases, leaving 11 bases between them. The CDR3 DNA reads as TGCGCCAGCAGTGTCGGTAACAGGAATTCACCCCTCCACTTT. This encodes CASSVGNRNSPLHF.

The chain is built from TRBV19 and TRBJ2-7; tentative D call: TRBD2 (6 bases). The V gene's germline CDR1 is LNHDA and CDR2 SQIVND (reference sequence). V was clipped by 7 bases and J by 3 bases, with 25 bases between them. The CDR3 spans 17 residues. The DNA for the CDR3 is TGTGCCAGTAAGGAGCAGGGAGGCGGCGGAGTCGGCTACGAGCAGTACGTC. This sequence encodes CASKEQGGGGVGYEQYV.

CDR3 DNA: TGTGCCAGCAGGCCCAGTGGAGGCACTGAAGCTTTCTTT. Translation: CASRPSGGTEAFF. J is TRBJ1-1 and V is TRBV6-5; no firm D call. The CDR3 totals 13 residues. From germline, CDR1 is MNHEY and CDR2 SVGAGI. V lost 6 bases and J lost 4, with 12 bases in between.

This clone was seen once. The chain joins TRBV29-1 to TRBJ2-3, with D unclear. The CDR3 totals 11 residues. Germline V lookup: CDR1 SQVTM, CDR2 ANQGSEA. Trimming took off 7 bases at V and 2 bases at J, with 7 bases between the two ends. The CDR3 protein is CSAHYTDTQYF. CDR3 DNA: TGCAGCGCTCACTACACAGATACGCAGTATTTT.

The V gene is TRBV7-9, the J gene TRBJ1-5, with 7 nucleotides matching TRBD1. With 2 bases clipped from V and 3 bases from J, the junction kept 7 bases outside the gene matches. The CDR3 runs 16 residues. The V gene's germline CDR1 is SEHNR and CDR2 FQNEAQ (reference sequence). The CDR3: CASSLYAGQYNQPQHF. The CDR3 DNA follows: TGTGCCAGCAGCTTATACGCGGGACAGTACAATCAGCCCCAGCATTTT.

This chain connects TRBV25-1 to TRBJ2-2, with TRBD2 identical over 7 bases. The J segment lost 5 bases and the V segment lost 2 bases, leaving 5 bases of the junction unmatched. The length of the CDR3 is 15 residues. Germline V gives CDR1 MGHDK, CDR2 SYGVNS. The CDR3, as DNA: TGTGCCAGCAGTGAAGCGGGAGAAATGACCGGGGAGCTGTTTTTT. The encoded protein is CASSEAGEMTGELFF.

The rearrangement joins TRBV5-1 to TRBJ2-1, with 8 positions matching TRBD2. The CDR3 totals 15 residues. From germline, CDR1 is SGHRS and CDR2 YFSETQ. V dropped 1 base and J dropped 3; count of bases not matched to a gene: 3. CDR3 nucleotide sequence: TGCGCCAGCAGCTTGACTAGCGGAGGCTACAATGAGCAGTTCTTC. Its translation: CASSLTSGGYNEQFF. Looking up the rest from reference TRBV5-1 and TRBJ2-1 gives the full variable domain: KAGVTQTPRYLIKTRGQQVTLSCSPISGHRSVSWYQQTPGQGLQFLFEYFSETQRNKGNFPGRFSGRQFSNSRSEMNVSTLELGDSALYLCASSLTSGGYNEQFFGPGTRLTVL.

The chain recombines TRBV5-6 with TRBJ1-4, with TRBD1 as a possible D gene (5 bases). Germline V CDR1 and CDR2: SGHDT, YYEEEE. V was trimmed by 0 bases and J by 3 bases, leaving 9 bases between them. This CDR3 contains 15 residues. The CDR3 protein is CASSLEGAANEKLFF. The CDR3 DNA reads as TGTGCCAGCAGCTTGGAAGGGGCAGCTAATGAAAAACTGTTTTTT.

CDR3 coding DNA: TGTGCCAGCAGCTTAGTGGCGGGAGGGTCCTACGAGCAGTACTTC. Amino acids: CASSLVAGGSYEQYF. The chain joins TRBV7-9 to TRBJ2-7, with 9 positions matching TRBD2. The CDR3 spans 15 residues. J lost 1 base, V lost 1 base, and 2 bases had no gene match. Germline lookup yields CDR1 SEHNR and CDR2 FQNEAQ (reference sequence).

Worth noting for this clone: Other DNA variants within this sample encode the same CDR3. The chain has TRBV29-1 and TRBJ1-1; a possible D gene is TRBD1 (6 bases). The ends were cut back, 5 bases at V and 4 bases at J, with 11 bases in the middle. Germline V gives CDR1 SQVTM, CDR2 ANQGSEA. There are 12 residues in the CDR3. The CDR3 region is CSVLRGFTEAFF. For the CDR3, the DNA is TGCAGCGTTCTCAGGGGATTCACTGAAGCTTTCTTT.

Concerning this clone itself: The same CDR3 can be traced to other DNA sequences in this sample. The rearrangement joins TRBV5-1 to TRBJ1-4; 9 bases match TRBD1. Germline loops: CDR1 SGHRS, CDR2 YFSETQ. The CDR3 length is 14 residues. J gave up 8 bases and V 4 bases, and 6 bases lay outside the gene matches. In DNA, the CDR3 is TGCGCCAGCAGCCTGGGACAGGGAAACGAAAAACTGTTTTTT. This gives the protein CASSLGQGNEKLFF.

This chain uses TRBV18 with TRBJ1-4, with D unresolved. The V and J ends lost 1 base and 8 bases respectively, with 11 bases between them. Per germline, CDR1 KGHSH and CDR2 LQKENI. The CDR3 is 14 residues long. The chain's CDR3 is CASSPRGNGEKLFF. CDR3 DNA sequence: TGTGCCAGCTCACCACGCGGGAACGGGGAAAAACTGTTTTTT.